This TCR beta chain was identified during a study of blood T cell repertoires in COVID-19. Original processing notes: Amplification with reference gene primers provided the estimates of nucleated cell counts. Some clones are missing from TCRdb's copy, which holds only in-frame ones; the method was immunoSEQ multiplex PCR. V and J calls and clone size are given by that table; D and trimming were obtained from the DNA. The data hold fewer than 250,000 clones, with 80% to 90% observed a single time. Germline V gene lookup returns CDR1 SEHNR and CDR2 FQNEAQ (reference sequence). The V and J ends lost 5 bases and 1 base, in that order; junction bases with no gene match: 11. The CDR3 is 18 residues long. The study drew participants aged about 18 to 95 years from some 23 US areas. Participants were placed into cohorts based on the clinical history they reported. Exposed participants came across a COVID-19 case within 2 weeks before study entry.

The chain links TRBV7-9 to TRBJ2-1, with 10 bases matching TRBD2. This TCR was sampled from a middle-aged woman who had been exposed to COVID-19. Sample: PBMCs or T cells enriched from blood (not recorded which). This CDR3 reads CASSRLAGRSGSYNEQFF. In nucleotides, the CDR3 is TGTGCCAGCAGCCGACTAGCGGGCCGTTCCGGTTCCTACAATGAGCAGTTCTTC.